This T cell receptor beta chain was captured by sequencing in a study of cytomegalovirus exposure and HLA in healthy donors. General study findings and limits: One variant, a missense change in DCLRE1C, was linked in a later analysis to TCR beta V- and J-gene trimming. Sequencing depth across donors, presence/absence analyses assumed, was roughly uniform.

The PCR employed 60 Vbeta primers together with 13 Jbeta primers. As handled by the study authors: Later, roughly 77 million unique TCR beta chains were counted in an analysis, and approximately 10 million of them were shared. Data came from immunoSEQ multiplex PCR; TCRdb stores just in-frame clones and leaves some out. V, J and clone size are those of that table, while D and trimming were read from the DNA. The sample yields approximately 220,000 clones, 76% seen once. A remark on this clone: Its matching antigen is unknown.

The source is a man between 18 and 35 years old in good health and CMV-seronegative. The sample was PBMCs.

CDR3 sequence: CASSSPTTGRTKNIQYF. The CDR3 DNA reads as TGTGCCAGCAGTTCCCCGACGACAGGGAGAACCAAAAACATTCAGTACTTC. The chain combines TRBV28 with TRBJ2-4; 7 nucleotides match TRBD1. V dropped 4 bases and J dropped 2; count of bases not matched to a gene: 11. The CDR3 runs to 17 residues. CDR1 and CDR2 (germline): MDHEN, SYDVKM. The complete variable domain, with remaining parts taken from reference TRBV28 and TRBJ2-4, reads DVKVTQSSRYLVKRTGEKVFLECVQDMDHENMFWYRQDPGLGLRLIYFSYDVKMKEKGDIPEGYSVSREKKERFSLILESASTNQTSMYLCASSSPTTGRTKNIQYFGAGTRLSVL.